The sample holds a few counts of the clone carrying this TCR beta chain. Its specificity is unknown. Researchers collected roughly 10 milliliters of peripheral blood from every single donor. The ends were cut back, 10 bases at V and 5 bases at J, with 14 bases in the middle. This CDR3 is built from 12 residues. Germline CDR1 MNHNY, CDR2 SVGAGI (reference sequence). The data were obtained in a study of blood T cells in healthy people across ages. Broader study findings: Bulk PBMC profiling left naive and antigen-experienced comparisons inconclusive.

Through a sample-barcoded 5' primer and a J-beta primer mix, a second PCR was run for roughly 6 to 11 cycles. Every cDNA molecule bore a tag from a template-switch adaptor containing 12 random nucleotides. Each CDR3 protein gets one entry after TCRdb re-called the 5' RACE reads with MiXCR. The data show almost 550,000 distinct CDR3 sequences, nearly 25% seen once. This same sample was also part of a study on T cells of mothers and their children. In that study: The donor cohort consisted of a few healthy Caucasian mothers and their six children.

The V and J genes are TRBV6-6 and TRBJ2-5; D possibly uses TRBD1 or TRBD2 (5 bases each). Material for sequencing was blood. The clonotype comes from a boy aged 10-17 years in good health. As DNA, the CDR3 is TGTGCCACTCGGGACCCCCGGGAGACCCAGTACTTC. Encoded protein: CATRDPRETQYF.